One T cell receptor (beta chain) is described in this entry. The entry originates in a study of blood T cell repertoires in COVID-19. Clinical histories supplied by participants themselves formed the basis of cohort assignment. Per the germline V gene, CDR1 is LGHNA and CDR2 is YNFKEQ. The CDR3 has 16 residues. The ends lost 0 bases at V and 5 bases at J; junction bases unmatched: 7. Method: immunoSEQ multiplex PCR; TCRdb's copy keeps in-frame clones and lacks some. The sample lists about 280,000 clones, roughly 87% occurring once. This chain connects TRBV4-2 to TRBJ2-7, with 10 bases fitting TRBD2. The TCR was taken from a woman between 40 and 55 years old who had recovered from COVID-19. Sequenced: PBMCs or T cells enriched from blood (not recorded which). CDR3 nucleotides: TGTGCCAGCAGCCAAGAATTCCTAGCGGGAGAAGACGAGCAGTACTTC. Protein sequence: CASSQEFLAGEDEQYF.